Listed below are T cell receptor beta chains from one sample, sequenced in a study of identical twins. TCRdb reprocessed the 5' RACE reads via MiXCR and lists one record per CDR3 protein. The sample includes hundreds of thousands of distinct CDR3 sequences, 21% seen only once; the top ten take approximately 4.3%. The same sample was also used in a study of T cells expressing NK-cell markers.

Sequenced sample: PBMCs. The receptors were sampled from a woman aged 18 to 35 in good health. Both conserved end residues are part of each CDR3. A D gene is named only where the DNA matches it firmly. A row's size may be missing; if present it is once, few, many or a size class.

clone size,D gene,V gene,J gene,CDR3 DNA,CDR3 protein
once,TRBD1,TRBV12-3/TRBV12-4,TRBJ1-1,TGTGCCAGCTGGGTACGTTCAGGGGGCGCAGAAGCTTTCTTT,CASWVRSGGAEAFF
NA,NA,TRBV12-5,TRBJ2-7,TGTGCTAGTGAACTAGACTACGAGCAGTACTTC,CASELDYEQYF
NA,NA,TRBV10-3,TRBJ1-2,TGTGCCATCAGTGAGTCATGGGGCTACACCTTC,CAISESWGYTF
NA,TRBD1,TRBV20-1,TRBJ1-1,TGCAGTGCTCGTAGGGGTCACAGGGGTAACACTGAAGCTTTCTTT,CSARRGHRGNTEAFF
NA,NA,TRBV7-2,TRBJ1-1,TGTGCCAGCAGCTGGCAGGGATTTCGTTCAGAGAACACTGAAGCTTTCTTT,CASSWQGFRSENTEAFF
few,TRBD1,TRBV12-3/TRBV12-4,TRBJ1-1,TGTGCCAGCAGGTACGGGACAGTGGATACTGAAGCTTTCTTT,CASRYGTVDTEAFF
NA,NA,TRBV6-2/TRBV6-3,TRBJ2-1,TGTGCCAGCAGTACGGCTCAGGGAGGAAATGAGCAGTTCTTC,CASSTAQGGNEQFF
NA,TRBD1,TRBV5-5,TRBJ1-5,TGTGCCAGCAGCTTCGCGACAGGGTGGGATCAGCCCCAGCATTTT,CASSFATGWDQPQHF
NA,TRBD1,TRBV12-3/TRBV12-4,TRBJ2-2,TGTGCCAGCAGCCTGGGACAGGGGGAGACCGGGGAGCTGTTTTTT,CASSLGQGETGELFF
few,TRBD1,TRBV20-1,TRBJ2-5,TGCAGTGCTAGAGAAGGGGGCGGGGAGACCCAGTACTTC,CSAREGGGETQYF
NA,NA,TRBV29-1,TRBJ1-1,TGCAGCGTGGGAGGAGAGGGAGCTTTCTTT,CSVGGEGAFF
NA,NA,TRBV7-2,TRBJ1-1,TGTGCCAGTAATATGAACACTGAAGCTTTCTTT,CASNMNTEAFF
NA,NA,TRBV10-3,TRBJ2-5,TGTGCCATCAGTCCAGGGCCTCGGGGGGAGACCCAGTACTTC,CAISPGPRGETQYF
few,TRBD2,TRBV24-1,TRBJ2-1,TGTGCCACCAGTTCCCCCTCGACTAGCGGGGGTTCCCATGAGCAGTTCTTC,CATSSPSTSGGSHEQFF
few,NA,TRBV11-2,TRBJ2-7,TGTGCCAGCAGCTTAGGAGGAGGGGCCACCTACGAGCAGTACTTC,CASSLGGGATYEQYF
many,NA,TRBV6-5,TRBJ2-2,TGTGCCAGCAGTTTAAACGCGAACACCGGGGAGCTGTTTTTT,CASSLNANTGELFF
many,TRBD1,TRBV29-1,TRBJ2-5,TGCAGCGTTGCCCCGGGACAGGGACCGGGGACCCAGTACTTC,CSVAPGQGPGTQYF
few,NA,TRBV3-1,TRBJ2-6,TGTGCCAGCAGCGAAAGGGGCTCTGGGGCCAACGTCCTGACTTTC,CASSERGSGANVLTF
NA,TRBD1,TRBV3-1,TRBJ2-2,TGTGCCAGCAGCCAAGATCGAATCCCAAAGGGACAGGGATATAGAGCGACCGGGGAGCTGTTTTTT,CASSQDRIPKGQGYRATGELFF
many,NA,TRBV10-2,TRBJ2-2,TGCGCCAGCAGTACAGTAGACACCGGGGAGCTGTTTTTT,CASSTVDTGELFF
NA,NA,TRBV20-1,TRBJ2-1,TGCAGTGCTACTCTTGGCTCCTACAATGAGCAGTTCTTC,CSATLGSYNEQFF
NA,TRBD2,TRBV7-9,TRBJ2-2,TGTGCCAGCAGCGCAGAACTAGCGGGAGGGCCCAACGGGGAGCTGTTTTTT,CASSAELAGGPNGELFF
NA,NA,TRBV6-1,TRBJ1-4,TGTGCCAGCAGCCCGCCCCCCGGGACGGAGAATGAAAAACTGTTTTTT,CASSPPPGTENEKLFF
NA,NA,TRBV20-1,TRBJ2-5,TGCAGTGCTAGAGATCTGACCGGCGGCCAAGAGACCCAGTACTTC,CSARDLTGGQETQYF
few,NA,TRBV5-1,TRBJ2-2,TGCGCCAGCAGTCACGATCCCGGGACTTCTAACACCGGGGAGCTGTTTTTT,CASSHDPGTSNTGELFF
NA,NA,TRBV4-3,TRBJ1-2,TGCGCCAGCAGCCAAGGGTCCGAAAGGGGGGGCTACACCTTC,CASSQGSERGGYTF
few,NA,TRBV27,TRBJ2-3,TGTGCCAGTCGACAGATTCCCACAGATACGCAGTATTTT,CASRQIPTDTQYF
NA,NA,TRBV5-1,TRBJ2-5,TGCGCCAGCAGCTCCGGGACTTTAAAAGAGACCCAGTACTTC,CASSSGTLKETQYF
few,NA,TRBV5-1,TRBJ2-6,TGCGCCAGCAGCGCAACAGTCTCTGGGGCCAACGTCCTGACTTTC,CASSATVSGANVLTF
many,NA,TRBV7-9,TRBJ1-4,TGTGCCAGCAGCCTTGGGACCTCAGCTAATGAAAAACTGTTTTTT,CASSLGTSANEKLFF
NA,TRBD2,TRBV20-1,TRBJ2-5,TGCAGTGCTAGCGAGCGGGGGGCGTACCAAGAGACCCAGTACTTC,CSASERGAYQETQYF
many,NA,TRBV20-1,TRBJ1-2,TGCAGTGCTAGAGGATCCGCCTTAGGCTACACCTTC,CSARGSALGYTF
many,NA,TRBV7-3,TRBJ1-1,TGTGCCAGCAGTTTCAGTGGAGGGACTACTGAAGCTTTCTTT,CASSFSGGTTEAFF
few,TRBD1,TRBV5-5,TRBJ2-3,TGTGCCAGCAGTTCCCTCCTCCAGGGGGCTCGCACAGATACGCAGTATTTT,CASSSLLQGARTDTQYF
NA,NA,TRBV10-2,TRBJ2-5,TGCGCCAGCAGTGGGTGGGGCCAAGAGACCCAGTACTTC,CASSGWGQETQYF
many,NA,TRBV6-5,TRBJ2-5,TGTGCCACCCTAGGGGGAGGAGAGACCCAGTACTTC,CATLGGGETQYF
many,TRBD2,TRBV7-2,TRBJ2-3,TGTGCCAGCAGCTTATCGGGAGGGTCCACAGATACGCAGTATTTT,CASSLSGGSTDTQYF
NA,NA,TRBV12-3/TRBV12-4,TRBJ2-1,TGTGCCAGCAGTTTTCAACTAGGGATGCTCAATGAGCAGTTCTTC,CASSFQLGMLNEQFF
many,TRBD2,TRBV27,TRBJ2-1,TGTGCCAGCAGTTCTAGTGGTAGCGGGTCCTACAATGAGCAGTTCTTC,CASSSSGSGSYNEQFF
many,TRBD1,TRBV7-2,TRBJ1-5,TGTGCCAGCAGCCAGACAGGGGGAGGCAATCAGCCCCAGCATTTT,CASSQTGGGNQPQHF
NA,NA,TRBV6-6,TRBJ2-4,TGTGCCAGCAGTTATGCAGAAAACATTCAGTACTTC,CASSYAENIQYF
few,NA,TRBV10-3,TRBJ1-5,TGTGCCATCAGCGATGGACCACATCAGCCCCAGCATTTT,CAISDGPHQPQHF
many,NA,TRBV12-3/TRBV12-4,TRBJ1-1,TGTGCCAGCAGCCCGACCAGGACTGAAGCTTTCTTT,CASSPTRTEAFF
once,NA,TRBV3-1,TRBJ2-5,TGTGCCAGCAGCCAAGTGGGGGGTCTTTCGGGGACCCAGTACTTC,CASSQVGGLSGTQYF
few,NA,TRBV7-2,TRBJ2-2,TGTGCCAGCAGCCGCCAAGGCCCCTCGAACACCGGGGAGCTGTTTTTT,CASSRQGPSNTGELFF
many,NA,TRBV12-3/TRBV12-4,TRBJ1-3,TGTGCCAGCACCTCAGGGGACTCTGGAAACACCATATATTTT,CASTSGDSGNTIYF
NA,TRBD1,TRBV10-3,TRBJ2-5,TGTGCCATCAGGACGACAGGGCAAGAGACCCAGTACTTC,CAIRTTGQETQYF
NA,NA,TRBV25-1,TRBJ2-7,TGTGCCAGCAGTCTATCGGGGGCGCAGGGCGAGCAGTACTTC,CASSLSGAQGEQYF
NA,NA,TRBV5-6,TRBJ2-1,TGTGCCAGCAGCTTGGCTAGGTGGCCCAATGAGCAGTTCTTC,CASSLARWPNEQFF
NA,NA,TRBV5-6,TRBJ2-1,TGTGCCAGCAGCCCGGGGGTAGTTGAGCAGTTCTTC,CASSPGVVEQFF